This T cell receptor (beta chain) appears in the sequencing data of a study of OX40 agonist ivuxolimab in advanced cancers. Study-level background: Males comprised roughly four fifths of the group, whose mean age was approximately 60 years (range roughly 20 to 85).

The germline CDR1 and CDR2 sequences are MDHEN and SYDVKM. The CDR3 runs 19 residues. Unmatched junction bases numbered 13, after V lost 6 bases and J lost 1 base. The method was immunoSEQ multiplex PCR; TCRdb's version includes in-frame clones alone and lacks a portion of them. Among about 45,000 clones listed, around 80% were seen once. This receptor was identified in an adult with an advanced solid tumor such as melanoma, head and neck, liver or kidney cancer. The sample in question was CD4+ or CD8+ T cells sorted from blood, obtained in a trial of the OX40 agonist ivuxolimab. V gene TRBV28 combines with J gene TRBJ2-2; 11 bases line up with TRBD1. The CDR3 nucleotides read TGTGCCAGCAGACAAAACCGACCGGGACAGGGGGGGAACACCGGGGAGCTGTTTTTT. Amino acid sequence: CASRQNRPGQGGNTGELFF.